These T cell receptor beta chains were read from a single sample in a study of metastatic and nonmetastatic thyroid tumors. TCRdb reprocessed the PCR reads using MiXCR. The table has approximately 44,000 clones, 28% seen once. Material for sequencing was blood. These receptors originate from a male donor with papillary thyroid cancer or a benign thyroid nodule (not recorded which). Some clones in this sample may be carry-over from other donors' samples. CDR3s leave out the opening cysteine and the closing phenylalanine or tryptophan. Each record gives: V gene, D gene, CDR3 protein. The D gene is left open where the match is weak.

>TRBV7-2|-
ASSIYMLGGEQY
>TRBV7-2|-
ASSLIRTDTQY
>TRBV6-1|TRBD1
ASNTGGGRANVLT
>TRBV3-1|-
ASSHHVSQTIY
>TRBV10-3|-
AISESTSNWVYT
>TRBV7-8|TRBD1
ASSRNRGGEKLF
>TRBV6-1|TRBD1
ASRTGTGGWQPQH
>TRBV3-1|-
ASSQAGSYEQY
>TRBV6-1|TRBD1
ASSMGTGQETQY
>TRBV24-1|TRBD2
ATSDGSSGGADTQY
>TRBV4-1|-
ARSSHQALNEQF
>TRBV7-3|-
ASTSPADTPFRYEAF
>TRBV28|-
ASRPPLGNQPQH
>TRBV28|-
ASSLYIEQY
>TRBV6-2/TRBV6-3|TRBD1
ATTDRTYNEQF
>TRBV6-4|-
ASSDGDILANTGELF
>TRBV6-2/TRBV6-3|TRBD2
ASSSAGGIHNEQF
>TRBV3-1|-
ASSQLTGQRSSYEQY
>TRBV9|TRBD1
ASSALGTGSNEQF
>TRBV6-4|-
ASSDGGSAELF
>TRBV6-1|-
ASTGLSYEQY
>TRBV6-1|TRBD2
ASSDAGTSGSSEQF
>TRBV6-4|-
ASSDKGLGNSPLH
>TRBV7-6|-
ASSLLIGTETQY
>TRBV6-1|-
ASRHLGGYT
>TRBV9|TRBD1
ASSPQTGIAYGYT
>TRBV3-1|-
DSSLLDEQF
>TRBV11-1|-
ASSLEGDQENQY